This T cell receptor beta chain was recorded in a study of blood T cell repertoires in COVID-19. Study details: Samples representing acute and convalescent COVID-19 were sourced from the United States, Italy and Spain.

The table came from immunoSEQ multiplex PCR; TCRdb's copy has only in-frame clones and leaves some out. The sample has about 10,000 clones, around 80% seen once. The CDR3 runs 17 residues. The V end was cut by 0 bases, the J end by 3 bases, with 13 bases between. In germline, CDR1 is SGHRS, CDR2 YFSETQ. Sequences were obtained from peripheral blood. The chain joins TRBV5-1 to TRBJ1-6; D gene unclear. This clonotype was obtained from a human donor in a cohort sampled during active COVID-19. DNA for the CDR3: TGCGCCAGCAGCTTGGGGGCAGAACAGTTCTATAATTCACCCCTCCACTTT. Residues: CASSLGAEQFYNSPLHF.